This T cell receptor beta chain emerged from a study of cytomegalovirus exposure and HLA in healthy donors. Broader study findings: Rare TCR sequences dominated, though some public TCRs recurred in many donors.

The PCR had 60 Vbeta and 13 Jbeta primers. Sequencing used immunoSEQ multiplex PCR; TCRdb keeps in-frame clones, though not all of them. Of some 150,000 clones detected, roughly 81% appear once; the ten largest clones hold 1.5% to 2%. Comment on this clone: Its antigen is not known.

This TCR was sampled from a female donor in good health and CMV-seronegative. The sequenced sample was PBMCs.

The CDR3 here is CASSDGQAGLPLHF. CDR3 sequence (DNA): TGCGCCAGCAGCGACGGACAGGCCGGGTTACCCCTCCACTTT. This chain connects TRBV10-1 to TRBJ1-6; 7 nucleotides line up with TRBD1. Trimming removed 6 bases from V and 12 bases from J; junction bases left unmatched: 11. The CDR3 sequence is 14 residues long. From germline, CDR1 is WNHNN and CDR2 SYGVQD (reference sequence).